A single sample gave rise to the 19 T cell receptor beta chains below, sequenced in a study of T cells in Graves' hyperthyroidism and ophthalmopathy. The investigators amplified TCR beta CDR3 regions from RNA transcripts. RT-PCR in the first round (using the HTBI primer set) targeted the TCR CDR3. TCRdb re-derived calls from the multiplex PCR reads in MiXCR, one entry per CDR3 protein. The data show about 610,000 distinct CDR3 sequences, 46% seen once. The material sequenced was peripheral blood or thyroid tissue (not recorded which). These receptors originate from a woman in her late teens or twenties with Graves' hyperthyroidism.

The V call is TRBV29-1, the J call TRBJ2-7, with D possibly being TRBD1 (6 bases). Matching the DNA end better, TRBJ2-1 makes the J call doubtful. The CDR3 sequence is 14 residues long. Germline loops: CDR1 SQVTM, CDR2 ANQGSEA. CDR3 bases: TGCAGCGTTGAAGCCAGGGGTCCCTACAATGAGCAGTTCTTC. Amino acids: CSVEARGPYNEQFF.

This chain's CDR3 is CASNLGLVGADTQYF. CDR3 coding DNA: TGTGCCAGCAACCTTGGACTAGTGGGAGCGGATACGCAGTATTTT. J is TRBJ2-3 and V is TRBV7-2; 7 bases line up with TRBD2. Germline-derived CDR1 and CDR2 are SGHTA and FQGNSA. V lost 7 bases, J lost 6 bases, and 13 bases stayed unmatched. The CDR3 has 15 residues.

This clonotype was recorded many times. The rearrangement links TRBV7-9 to TRBJ2-7; TRBD2 is a possible D gene (6 bases). This CDR3 is built from 15 residues. The germline V gene has CDR1 SEHNR and CDR2 FQNEAQ (reference sequence). V was clipped by 5 bases and J by 0 bases, with 14 bases between them. The CDR3 DNA follows: TGTGCCAGCAGCGCGGGGAAGCAGGTCTCCTACGAGCAGTACTTC. Translated, it gives CASSAGKQVSYEQYF.

This clonotype showed up many times. The rearrangement uses TRBV7-2 and TRBJ2-7, with TRBD1 as a possible D gene (5 bases). The CDR3 runs 15 residues. V lost 5 bases, J lost 0 bases, and 14 bases lay in between. Germline lookup yields CDR1 SGHTA and CDR2 FQGNSA. CDR3: CASSGQDSRSYEQYF. CDR3 nucleotides: TGTGCCAGCAGCGGACAAGACAGCCGCTCCTACGAGCAGTACTTC.

This clonotype was recorded once. This rearrangement joins TRBV6-9 to TRBJ2-5; 7 positions match TRBD1. The CDR3 totals 13 residues. V lost 6 bases and J lost 1; bases outside the gene matches: 2. Germline V gene data show CDR1 as MNHGY and CDR2 as SVAAGI. As DNA, the CDR3 is TGTGCCAGCAGGGGACAGCTCCAAGAGACCCAGTACTTC. Amino acids: CASRGQLQETQYF.

V is TRBV2 and J is TRBJ1-2; no clear D gene. The CDR3 runs to 14 residues. Between the trimmed V and J ends, which lost 7 bases and 6 bases, there was a span of 18 bases. CDR1 and CDR2 (germline): SNHLY, FYNNEI. The CDR3 coding sequence is TGTGCCAGCACTGCGGAGGCCCAAAGGGATGGCTACACCTTC. Translation: CASTAEAQRDGYTF.

This clonotype is a singleton in its sample. This may be a read error, as it is one base from a much larger clone. This chain links TRBV19 with TRBJ1-2; perhaps TRBD1 as D (6 bases). This CDR3 is 16 amino acids long. CDR1 and CDR2 from the germline V gene are LNHDA and SQIVND (reference sequence). CDR3 loop: CASSLVGQGSNYSYTF. In DNA, the CDR3 is TGTGCCAGCAGCCTAGTAGGCCAGGGGAGTAACTATAGCTACACCTTC. Based on the CDR3 plus reference TRBV19 and TRBJ1-2, the full variable domain is DGGITQSPKYLFRKEGQNVTLSCEQNLNHDAMYWYRQDPGQGLRLIYYSQIVNDFQKGDIAEGYSVSREKKESFPLTVTSAQKNPTAFYLCASSLVGQGSNYSYTFGSGTRLTVV.

Worth noting for this clonotype: This could be a read error, since a much larger clone is one nucleotide away. The chain joins TRBV4-2 to TRBJ2-5; no reliable D call. This CDR3 is 14 amino acids long. Trimming stripped 5 bases from V and 6 bases from J, with 16 bases between. Germline CDR1 reads LGHNA; CDR2 reads YNFKEQ. CDR3 bases: TGTGCCAGCAGCTTAGGGTCCGGGTCTAAGACCCAGTACTTC. It encodes CASSLGSGSKTQYF.

Comments on this clonotype: At one of its ends the junction is not consistent with the germline gene, which may arise from a read error. The genes are TRBV4-3 and TRBJ2-2; 10 bases are a match to TRBD2. The CDR3 is 11 residues long. Germline CDR1 and CDR2: LGHNA and YSLEER. Here the CDR3 DNA reads TGCGCCAGCAGCCAACTAGCGGGAGCTGTTTTT. Translation gives CASSQLAGAVF.

The chain is built from TRBV20-1 and TRBJ1-6, with a weak D call TRBD1 (5 bases). The CDR3 is 14 residues long. Trimming pared 6 bases from V and 12 bases from J, leaving 21 bases between. CDR1 and CDR2 from the germline V gene are DFQATT and SNEGSKA (reference sequence). The DNA of the CDR3 is TGCAGTGCCAGCAGCGTAGCTCTTGGGGGACCCCTCCACTTT. Encoded protein: CSASSVALGGPLHF.

For this clonotype: Germline is not matched at one junction end, which may reflect a read error. The gene calls are TRBV2 and TRBJ1-2; 8 nucleotides line up with TRBD1. Germline V gene lookup returns CDR1 SNHLY and CDR2 FYNNEI. The CDR3 extends over 14 amino acids. The CDR3 loop is CASSDRGFNHGYTF. Written as DNA, the CDR3 is TGTGCCAGCAGCGACAGGGGCTTTAACCATGGCTACACCTTC.

This clonotype appeared many times. The gene calls are TRBV15 and TRBJ2-2; D perhaps matches TRBD1 (5 bases). V lost 0 bases and J 6 bases, leaving 14 bases between the germline ends. This CDR3 has 16 amino acids. CDR1 LNHNV and CDR2 YYDKDF come from the germline V gene (reference sequence). In nucleotides, the CDR3 is TGTGCCACCAGCAGAGATAGGGGTAGAACACCCGGGGAGCTGTTTTTT. Protein product: CATSRDRGRTPGELFF.

This clonotype was recorded many times. This chain uses TRBV9 with TRBJ1-2, with a tentative D call TRBD1 (6 bases). The CDR3 is 16 amino acids. The germline CDR1 and CDR2 sequences are SGDLS and YYNGEE. Trimming stripped 0 bases from V and 4 bases from J, with 16 bases between. This chain's CDR3 is CASSVGGGRKGYGYTF. CDR3 DNA sequence: TGTGCCAGCAGCGTAGGGGGGGGCAGAAAAGGCTATGGCTACACCTTC.

The CDR3 sequence: CSASRELAGGGYNEQFF. The DNA of the CDR3 is TGCAGTGCTAGCCGGGAACTAGCGGGAGGGGGGTACAATGAGCAGTTCTTC. J is TRBJ2-1 and V is TRBV20-1, with 13 bases lining up with TRBD2. V was clipped by 3 bases and J by 4 bases; unmatched bases: 9. The CDR3 sequence is 17 residues long. The germline V gene has CDR1 DFQATT and CDR2 SNEGSKA (reference sequence).

CDR3 sequence reads: CASSTRYNEQFF. The CDR3 coding sequence is TGTGCCAGCAGCACGCGGTACAATGAGCAGTTCTTC. The V gene is TRBV2, the J gene TRBJ2-5; D call uncertain. The J call is uncertain, as TRBJ2-1 better fits the DNA end. The CDR3 spans 12 residues. Per germline, CDR1 SNHLY and CDR2 FYNNEI.

Remarks on this clonotype: This sequence may be a read error, since a much larger clone differs from it by one base. The V gene is TRBV4-2, the J gene TRBJ1-2, with unresolved D. The CDR3 spans 16 residues. Germline assignment: CDR1 LGHNA and CDR2 YNFKEQ. The ends were cut back, 8 bases at V and 6 bases at J, with 25 bases in the middle. CDR3 in amino acids: CASRLGWQTLFNGYTF. DNA for the CDR3: TGTGCCAGCCGCTTGGGTTGGCAGACACTTTTTAATGGCTACACCTTC.

This clonotype was found many times. This chain connects TRBV20-1 to TRBJ1-1; D is ambiguous. The CDR3 extends over 15 amino acids. Trimming cost V 3 bases and J 2 bases, with 16 bases left between them. The germline V gene encodes CDR1 DFQATT and CDR2 SNEGSKA (reference sequence). DNA of the CDR3: TGCAGTGCTAGGATTGGACGGCAGATTAACACTGAAGCTTTCTTT. Translation: CSARIGRQINTEAFF.

This clonotype showed up just a few times. A much larger clone lies a single base off, so this may be a read error. This chain links TRBV2 with TRBJ1-6; D unresolved. Per germline, CDR1 SNHLY and CDR2 FYNNEI. The CDR3 has 12 amino acids. V gave up 9 bases and J gave up 0 bases, with 3 bases separating them. In nucleotides, the CDR3 is TGTGCCAGAAGCTCCTATAATTCACCCCTCCACTTT. Encoded protein: CARSSYNSPLHF.

The genes are TRBV24-1 and TRBJ2-2; 12 bases agree with TRBD1. V trimming: 8 bases; J trimming: 6 bases; junction bases outside the gene matches: 3. Germline-derived CDR1 and CDR2 are KGHDR and SFDVKD. The CDR3 is 14 amino acids. The chain's CDR3 is CATTGTGGSGELFF. CDR3 sequence (DNA): TGTGCCACCACCGGGACAGGGGGCTCCGGGGAGCTGTTTTTT.